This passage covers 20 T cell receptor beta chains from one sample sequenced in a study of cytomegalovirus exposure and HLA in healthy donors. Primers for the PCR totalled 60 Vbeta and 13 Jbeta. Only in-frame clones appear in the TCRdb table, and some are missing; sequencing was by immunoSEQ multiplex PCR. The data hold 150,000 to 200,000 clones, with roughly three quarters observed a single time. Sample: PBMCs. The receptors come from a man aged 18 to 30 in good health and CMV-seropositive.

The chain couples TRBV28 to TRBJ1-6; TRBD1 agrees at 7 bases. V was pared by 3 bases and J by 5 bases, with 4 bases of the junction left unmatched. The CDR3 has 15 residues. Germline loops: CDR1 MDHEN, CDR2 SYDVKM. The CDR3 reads CASSFSGQNNSPLHF. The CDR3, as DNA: TGTGCCAGCAGTTTTTCGGGACAGAATAATTCACCCCTCCACTTT.

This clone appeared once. CDR3 nucleotide sequence: TGTGCCAGCAGTAGCGGGCCCCCCACTGAAGCTTTCTTT. Its translation: CASSSGPPTEAFF. This chain connects TRBV6-5 to TRBJ1-1; D uncertain. Germline CDR1 MNHEY, CDR2 SVGAGI. Trimming pared 5 bases from V and 4 bases from J, leaving 11 bases between. The CDR3 has 13 residues.

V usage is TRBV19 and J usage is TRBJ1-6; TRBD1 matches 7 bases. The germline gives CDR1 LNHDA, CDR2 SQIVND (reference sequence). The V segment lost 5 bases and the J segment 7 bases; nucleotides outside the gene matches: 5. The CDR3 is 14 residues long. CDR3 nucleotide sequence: TGTGCCAGTAGTGTCGAGGGGGCGAATTCACCCCTCCACTTT. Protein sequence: CASSVEGANSPLHF.

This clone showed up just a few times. In DNA form, the CDR3 reads TGTGCCTGGAGACCGCGACTAGCGGGGCCCTCTGGGGCCAACGTCCTGACTTTC. Translated, it gives CAWRPRLAGPSGANVLTF. The chain recombines TRBV30 with TRBJ2-6, with 11 bases aligning to TRBD2. The germline V gene has CDR1 GTSNPN and CDR2 SVGIG (reference sequence). This CDR3 has 18 residues. Losses at the gene ends were 3 bases for V and 0 bases for J; bases not matched to a gene: 7.

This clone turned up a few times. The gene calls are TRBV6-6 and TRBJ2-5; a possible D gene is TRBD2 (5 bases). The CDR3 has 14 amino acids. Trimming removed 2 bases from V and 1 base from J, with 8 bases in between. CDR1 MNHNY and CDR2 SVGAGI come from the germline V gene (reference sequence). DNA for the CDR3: TGTGCCAGCAGTTACGAGGGATCCCAAGAGACCCAGTACTTC. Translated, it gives CASSYEGSQETQYF.

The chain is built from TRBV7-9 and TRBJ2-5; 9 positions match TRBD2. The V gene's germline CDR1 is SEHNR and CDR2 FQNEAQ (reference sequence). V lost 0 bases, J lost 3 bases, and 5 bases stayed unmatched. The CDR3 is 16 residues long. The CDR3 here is CASSLASGGIKETQYF. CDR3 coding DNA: TGTGCCAGCAGCTTAGCCAGCGGGGGGATTAAAGAGACCCAGTACTTC.

CDR3 sequence (DNA): TGTGCCAGCAGTTTCATCAGACAGGAAAACTATGGCTACACCTTC. It specifies CASSFIRQENYGYTF. The chain carries TRBV27 and TRBJ1-2, with D perhaps matching TRBD1 (6 bases). Germline loops: CDR1 MNHEY, CDR2 SMNVEV (reference sequence). The CDR3 runs 15 residues. V lost 3 bases, J lost 2 bases, and 13 bases lay in between.

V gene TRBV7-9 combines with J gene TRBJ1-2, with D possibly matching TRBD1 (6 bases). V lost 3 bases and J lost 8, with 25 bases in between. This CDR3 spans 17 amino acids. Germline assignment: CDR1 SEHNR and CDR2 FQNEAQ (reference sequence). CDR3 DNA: TGTGCCAGCAGCTTCCCCGGGACACCCACACCCAATGGGGGCTACACCTTC. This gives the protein CASSFPGTPTPNGGYTF.

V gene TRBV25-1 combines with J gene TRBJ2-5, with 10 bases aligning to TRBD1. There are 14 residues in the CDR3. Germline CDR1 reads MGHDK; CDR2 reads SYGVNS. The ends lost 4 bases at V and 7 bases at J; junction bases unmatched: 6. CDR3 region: CASSGSGQGVTQYF. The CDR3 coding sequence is TGTGCCAGCAGTGGGTCCGGACAGGGGGTGACCCAGTACTTC.

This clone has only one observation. CDR3 DNA: TGTGCCACTCCTCCAGGCAGACAGGGCCGAAGACCGTATGGCTACACCTTC. Its translation: CATPPGRQGRRPYGYTF. This rearrangement joins TRBV15 to TRBJ1-2; 7 bases align to TRBD1. CDR1 is LNHNV, CDR2 YYDKDF, per germline (reference sequence). The CDR3 is 17 residues long. Trimming at V came to 9 bases and at J to 5 bases, leaving 21 bases not matched to a gene.

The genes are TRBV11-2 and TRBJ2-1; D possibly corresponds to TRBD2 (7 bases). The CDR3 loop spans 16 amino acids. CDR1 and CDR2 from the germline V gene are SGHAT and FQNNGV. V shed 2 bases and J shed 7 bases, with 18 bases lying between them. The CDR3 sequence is CASSLSWGGLGNEQFF. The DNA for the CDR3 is TGTGCCAGCAGCTTATCCTGGGGGGGGCTTGGGAATGAGCAGTTCTTC.

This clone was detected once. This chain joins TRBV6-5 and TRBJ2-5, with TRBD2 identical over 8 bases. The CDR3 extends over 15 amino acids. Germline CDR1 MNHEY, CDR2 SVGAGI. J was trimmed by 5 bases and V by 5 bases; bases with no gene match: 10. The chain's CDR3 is CASSPSERGWETQYF. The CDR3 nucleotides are TGTGCCAGCAGTCCCTCGGAGCGGGGGTGGGAGACCCAGTACTTC.

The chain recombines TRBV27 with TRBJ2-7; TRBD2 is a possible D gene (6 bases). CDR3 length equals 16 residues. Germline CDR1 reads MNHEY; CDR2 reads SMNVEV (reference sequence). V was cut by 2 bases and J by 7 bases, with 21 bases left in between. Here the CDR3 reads CASSLNPFGIGGEQYV. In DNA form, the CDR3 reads TGTGCCAGCAGTTTAAACCCCTTCGGGATTGGGGGGGAGCAGTACGTC.

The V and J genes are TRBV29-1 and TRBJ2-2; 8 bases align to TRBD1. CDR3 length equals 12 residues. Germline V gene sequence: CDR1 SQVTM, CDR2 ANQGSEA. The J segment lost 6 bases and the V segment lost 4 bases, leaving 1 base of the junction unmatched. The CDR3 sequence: CSVVDRAGELFF. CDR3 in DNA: TGCAGCGTTGTGGACAGGGCCGGGGAGCTGTTTTTT.

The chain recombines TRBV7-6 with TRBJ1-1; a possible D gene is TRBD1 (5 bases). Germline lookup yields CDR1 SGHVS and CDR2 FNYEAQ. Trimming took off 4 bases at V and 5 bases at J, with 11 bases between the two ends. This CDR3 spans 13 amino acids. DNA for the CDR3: TGTGCCAGCAGCTCCCGGGGGGGGACTGAAGCTTTCTTT. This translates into CASSSRGGTEAFF.

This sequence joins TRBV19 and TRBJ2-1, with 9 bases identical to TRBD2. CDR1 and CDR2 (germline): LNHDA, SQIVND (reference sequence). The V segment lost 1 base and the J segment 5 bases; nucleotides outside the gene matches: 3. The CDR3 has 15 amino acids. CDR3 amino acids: CASSIGVAGDNEQFF. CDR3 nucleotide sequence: TGTGCCAGTAGTATAGGGGTAGCGGGAGACAATGAGCAGTTCTTC.

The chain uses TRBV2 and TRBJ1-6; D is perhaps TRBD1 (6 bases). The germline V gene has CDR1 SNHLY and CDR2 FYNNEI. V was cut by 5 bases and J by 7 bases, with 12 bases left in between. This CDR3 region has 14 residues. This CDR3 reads CASSSLRGNSPLHF. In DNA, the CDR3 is TGTGCCAGCAGTAGCCTCAGGGGCAATTCACCCCTCCACTTT.

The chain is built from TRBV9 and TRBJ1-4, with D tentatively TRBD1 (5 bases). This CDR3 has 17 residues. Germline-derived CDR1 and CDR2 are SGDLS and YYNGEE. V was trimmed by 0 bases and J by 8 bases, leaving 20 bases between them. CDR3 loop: CASSVGVGVDSGEKLFF. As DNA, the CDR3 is TGTGCCAGCAGCGTAGGGGTAGGGGTGGATTCAGGGGAAAAACTGTTTTTT.

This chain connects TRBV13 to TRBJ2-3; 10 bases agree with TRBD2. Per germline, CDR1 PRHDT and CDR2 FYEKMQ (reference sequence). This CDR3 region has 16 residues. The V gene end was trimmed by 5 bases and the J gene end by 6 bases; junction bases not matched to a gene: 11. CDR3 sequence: CASSQLSGGDFDTQYF. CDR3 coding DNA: TGTGCCAGCAGCCAACTCAGCGGGGGGGATTTCGATACGCAGTATTTT. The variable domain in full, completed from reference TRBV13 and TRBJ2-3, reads AAGVIQSPRHLIKEKRETATLKCYPIPRHDTVYWYQQGPGQDPQFLISFYEKMQSDKGSIPDRFSAQQFSDYHSELNMSSLELGDSALYFCASSQLSGGDFDTQYFGPGTRLTVL.

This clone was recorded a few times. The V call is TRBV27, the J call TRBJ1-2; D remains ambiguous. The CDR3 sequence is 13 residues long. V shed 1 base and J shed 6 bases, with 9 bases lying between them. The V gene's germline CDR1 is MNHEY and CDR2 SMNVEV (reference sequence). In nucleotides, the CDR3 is TGTGCCAGCAGTTTATTCCGCGGGGATGGCTACACCTTC. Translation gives CASSLFRGDGYTF.